This entry is about one T cell receptor beta chain. This sample is part of a study of PD-L1 blockade in urothelial cancer. Spiking of synthetic TCR analog templates was performed in each PCR. The data were produced by immunoSEQ multiplex PCR, yet TCRdb's version contains in-frame clones alone and is incomplete. The data show roughly 130,000 clones, roughly 80% seen once. Time point noted: pretreatment peripheral blood. The CDR3 spans 13 residues. Germline lookup yields CDR1 SGHDN and CDR2 FVKESK. With V trimmed by 4 bases and J by 7 bases, 6 bases remained unmatched. The clonotype originates from a man in his forties or fifties with urothelial cancer. The V gene is TRBV14, the J gene TRBJ2-7; 8 bases agree with TRBD1. This sample comprised PBMCs, obtained around atezolizumab (anti-PD-L1) treatment. The CDR3 reads CASSLTGGKEQYF. CDR3 DNA: TGTGCCAGCAGCCTAACAGGGGGGAAAGAGCAGTACTTC.